What follows is one T cell receptor (beta chain) and its context. These data belong to a study of OX40 agonist ivuxolimab in advanced cancers. The overall study: In this cohort, patients received ivuxolimab, an agonistic anti-OX40 (CD134) antibody.

Sequencing used immunoSEQ multiplex PCR; TCRdb keeps in-frame clones, though not all of them. The sample includes about 67,000 clones, about 90% of them seen just once. Germline CDR1 reads KGHSH; CDR2 reads LQKENI. J lost 3 bases, V lost 4 bases, and 7 bases had no gene match. This CDR3 has 16 amino acids. The sequence was collected from an adult with an advanced solid tumor such as melanoma, head and neck, liver or kidney cancer. The rearrangement links TRBV18 to TRBJ2-2; 8 positions match TRBD2. Sequenced material: CD4+ or CD8+ T cells sorted from blood, taken in a trial of the OX40 agonist ivuxolimab. In DNA form, the CDR3 reads TGTGCCAGCTCACGGAGAGGGACTAGAGACACCGGGGAGCTGTTTTTT. Amino acid sequence: CASSRRGTRDTGELFF.